The 3 T cell receptor beta chains presented below share a single source sample, sequenced in a study of PD-L1 blockade in urothelial cancer. Time point of the sample: pretreatment peripheral blood. Some clones are missing from TCRdb's copy, which holds only in-frame ones; the method was immunoSEQ multiplex PCR. The table has under 55,000 clones, roughly 80% seen once. This sample comprised PBMCs, obtained around atezolizumab (anti-PD-L1) treatment. All receptors come from a man between 70 and 80 years old with urothelial cancer.

The V and J genes are TRBV19 and TRBJ1-1, with D tentatively TRBD1 (5 bases). CDR1 is LNHDA, CDR2 SQIVND, per germline (reference sequence). The CDR3 has 13 amino acids. V dropped 5 bases and J dropped 0 bases, with 7 bases sitting between them. The CDR3 region has the DNA TGTGCCAGTAGTCCGGACATGAACACTGAAGCTTTCTTT. The encoded protein is CASSPDMNTEAFF.

V usage is TRBV4-2 and J usage is TRBJ2-2; TRBD2 matches at 13 bases. Trimming removed 0 bases from V and 5 bases from J; junction bases left unmatched: 9. CDR1 is LGHNA, CDR2 YNFKEQ, per germline. The CDR3 has 19 residues. The CDR3 bases are TGTGCCAGCAGCCAAGATCGGACTAGCGGGAGTGAATGGACCGGGGAGCTGTTTTTT. It yields the protein CASSQDRTSGSEWTGELFF.

The rearrangement joins TRBV21-1 to TRBJ2-7; TRBD2, as called in the table, went unchecked against the DNA. TRBV21-1 is a pseudogene segment. CDR3 length: 16 amino acids. The CDR3 DNA reads as TGTGCCAGCAGCAAAGCGAAGGGACTTACCCTTCGAGAGCAGTACTTC. Translation gives CASSKAKGLTLREQYF.